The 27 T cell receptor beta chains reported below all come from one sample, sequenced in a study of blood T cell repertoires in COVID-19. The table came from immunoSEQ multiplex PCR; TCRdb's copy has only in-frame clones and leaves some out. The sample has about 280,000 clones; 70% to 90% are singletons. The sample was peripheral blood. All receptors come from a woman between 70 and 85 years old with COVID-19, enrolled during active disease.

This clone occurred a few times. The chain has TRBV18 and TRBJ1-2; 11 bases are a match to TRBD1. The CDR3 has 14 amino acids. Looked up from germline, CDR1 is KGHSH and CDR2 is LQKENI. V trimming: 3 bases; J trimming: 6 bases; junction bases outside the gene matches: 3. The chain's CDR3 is CASSPLDRGHGYTF. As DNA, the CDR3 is TGTGCCAGCTCACCCCTGGACAGGGGGCATGGCTACACCTTC. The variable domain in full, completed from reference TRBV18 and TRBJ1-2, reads NAGVMQNPRHLVRRRGQEARLRCSPMKGHSHVYWYRQLPEEGLKFMVYLQKENIIDESGMPKERFSAEFPKEGPSILRIQQVVRGDSAAYFCASSPLDRGHGYTFGSGTRLTVV.

CDR3 DNA: TGTGCCAGCAGCGTTGCCGGGACAGGGTCTTATGGCTACACCTTC. This encodes CASSVAGTGSYGYTF. The chain combines TRBV6-5 with TRBJ1-2; 9 bases align to TRBD1. Germline V gene lookup returns CDR1 MNHEY and CDR2 SVGAGI. The trim removed 6 bases at V and 5 bases at J, leaving 10 bases unmatched. The CDR3 extends over 15 amino acids.

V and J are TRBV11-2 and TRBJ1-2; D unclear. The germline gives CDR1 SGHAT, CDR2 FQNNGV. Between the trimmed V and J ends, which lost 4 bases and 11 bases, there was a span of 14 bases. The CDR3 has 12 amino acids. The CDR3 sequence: CASSSLGVRYTF. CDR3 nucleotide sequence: TGTGCCAGCAGCTCGCTGGGCGTCCGATACACCTTC.

CDR3 loop: CASSVWGGNEKLFF. The CDR3 region has the DNA TGTGCCAGCAGTGTTTGGGGAGGTAATGAAAAACTGTTTTTT. The J gene is TRBJ1-4, the V gene TRBV2, with D unresolved. The V gene's germline CDR1 is SNHLY and CDR2 FYNNEI. This CDR3 is built from 14 residues. Trimming cost V 4 bases and J 4 bases, with 10 bases left between them.

CDR3 DNA: TGTGCCAGCAGCTTGACCCCGGACAGATACACTGAAGCTTTCTTT. Translated, it gives CASSLTPDRYTEAFF. The chain recombines TRBV7-8 with TRBJ1-1; perhaps TRBD1 as D (6 bases). The V end was cut by 3 bases, the J end by 3 bases, with 14 bases between. Germline V gives CDR1 SGHVS, CDR2 FQNEAQ. The CDR3 runs to 15 residues.

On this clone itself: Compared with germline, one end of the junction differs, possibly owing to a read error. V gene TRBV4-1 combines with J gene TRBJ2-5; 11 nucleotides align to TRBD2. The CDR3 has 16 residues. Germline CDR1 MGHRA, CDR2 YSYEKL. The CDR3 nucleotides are TGCGCCAGCAGCCAGGTTAGCGGGGGGGGCCAAGAGGCCCAGTACTTC. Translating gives CASSQVSGGGQEAQYF.

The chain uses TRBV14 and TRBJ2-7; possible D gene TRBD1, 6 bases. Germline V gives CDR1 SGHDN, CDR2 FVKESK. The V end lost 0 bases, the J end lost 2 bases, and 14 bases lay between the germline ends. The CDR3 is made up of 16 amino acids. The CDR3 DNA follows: TGTGCCAGCAGCCAAGAAGACAGGACGATCCCCTACGAGCAGTACTTC. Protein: CASSQEDRTIPYEQYF.

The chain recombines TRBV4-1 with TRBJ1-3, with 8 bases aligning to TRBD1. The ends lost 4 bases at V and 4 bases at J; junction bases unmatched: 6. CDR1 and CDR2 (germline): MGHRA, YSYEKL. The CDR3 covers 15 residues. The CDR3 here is CASSRAGQDGNTIYF. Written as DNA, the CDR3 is TGCGCCAGCAGCCGAGCGGGACAGGACGGAAACACCATATATTTT.

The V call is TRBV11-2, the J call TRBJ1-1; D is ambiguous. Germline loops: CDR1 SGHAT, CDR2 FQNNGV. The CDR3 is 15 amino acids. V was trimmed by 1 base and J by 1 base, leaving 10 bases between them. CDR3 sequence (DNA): TGTGCCAGCAGCTTAGTCGGCGGAGCGAACACTGAAGCTTTCTTT. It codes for CASSLVGGANTEAFF.

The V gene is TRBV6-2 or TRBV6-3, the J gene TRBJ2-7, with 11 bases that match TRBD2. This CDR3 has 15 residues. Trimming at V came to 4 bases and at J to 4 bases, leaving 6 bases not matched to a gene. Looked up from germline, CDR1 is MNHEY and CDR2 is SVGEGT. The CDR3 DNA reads TGTGCCAGCAGTTCGGCTAGCGGGGGGAAGTACGAGCAGTACTTC. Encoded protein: CASSSASGGKYEQYF.

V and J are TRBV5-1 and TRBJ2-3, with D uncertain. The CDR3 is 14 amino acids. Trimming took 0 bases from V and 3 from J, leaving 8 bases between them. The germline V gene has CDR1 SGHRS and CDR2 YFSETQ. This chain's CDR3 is CASSLVAATDTQYF. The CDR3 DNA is TGCGCCAGCAGCTTGGTGGCAGCGACAGATACGCAGTATTTT.

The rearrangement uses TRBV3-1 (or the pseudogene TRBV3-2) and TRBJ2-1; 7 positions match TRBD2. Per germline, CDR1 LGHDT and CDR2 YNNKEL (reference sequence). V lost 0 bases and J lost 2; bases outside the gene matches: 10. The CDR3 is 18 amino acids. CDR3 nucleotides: TGTGCCAGCAGCCAAGATCGACGACTAGCTGTGACCTACAATGAGCAGTTCTTC. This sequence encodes CASSQDRRLAVTYNEQFF.

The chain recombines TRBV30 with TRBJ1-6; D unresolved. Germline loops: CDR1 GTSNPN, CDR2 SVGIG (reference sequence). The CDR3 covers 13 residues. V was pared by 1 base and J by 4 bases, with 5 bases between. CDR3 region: CAWSGQYNSPLHF. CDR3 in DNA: TGTGCCTGGAGTGGGCAGTATAATTCACCCCTCCACTTT.

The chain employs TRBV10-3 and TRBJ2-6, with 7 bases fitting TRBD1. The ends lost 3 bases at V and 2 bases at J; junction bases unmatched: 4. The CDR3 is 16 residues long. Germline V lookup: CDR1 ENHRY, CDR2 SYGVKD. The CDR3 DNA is TGTGCCATCAGTGAAAAAGGGGGCCCTGGGGCCAACGTCCTGACTTTC. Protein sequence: CAISEKGGPGANVLTF.

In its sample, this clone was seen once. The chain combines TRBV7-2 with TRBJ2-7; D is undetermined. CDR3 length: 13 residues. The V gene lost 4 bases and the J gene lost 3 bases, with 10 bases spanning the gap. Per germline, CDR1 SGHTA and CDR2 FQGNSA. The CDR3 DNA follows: TGTGCCAGCAGCTCATCTTCAGGCTACGAGCAGTACTTC. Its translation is CASSSSSGYEQYF.

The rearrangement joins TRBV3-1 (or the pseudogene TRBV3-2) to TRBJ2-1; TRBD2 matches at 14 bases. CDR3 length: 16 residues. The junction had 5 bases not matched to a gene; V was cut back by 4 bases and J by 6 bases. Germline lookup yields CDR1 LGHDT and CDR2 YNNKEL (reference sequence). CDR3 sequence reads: CASSLYGLAGGNEQFF. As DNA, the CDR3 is TGTGCCAGCAGCCTCTATGGACTAGCGGGGGGCAATGAGCAGTTCTTC.

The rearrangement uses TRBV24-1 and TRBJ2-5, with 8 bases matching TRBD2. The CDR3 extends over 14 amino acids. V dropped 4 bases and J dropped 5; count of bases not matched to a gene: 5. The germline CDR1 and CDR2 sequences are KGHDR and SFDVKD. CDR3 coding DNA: TGTGCCACCAGTGACCGGGGGGGCCAGGAGACCCAGTACTTC. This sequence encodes CATSDRGGQETQYF.

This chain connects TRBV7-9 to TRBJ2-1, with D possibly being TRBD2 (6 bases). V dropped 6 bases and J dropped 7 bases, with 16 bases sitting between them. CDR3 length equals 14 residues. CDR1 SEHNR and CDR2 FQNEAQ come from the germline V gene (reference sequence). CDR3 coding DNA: TGTGCCAGCAGACCGGGACTGGAGGTAAATGAGCAGTTCTTC. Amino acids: CASRPGLEVNEQFF.

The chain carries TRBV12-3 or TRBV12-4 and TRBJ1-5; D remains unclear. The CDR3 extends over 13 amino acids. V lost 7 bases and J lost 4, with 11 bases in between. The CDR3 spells CASTARGNQPQHF. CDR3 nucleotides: TGTGCCAGCACCGCAAGAGGAAATCAGCCCCAGCATTTT.

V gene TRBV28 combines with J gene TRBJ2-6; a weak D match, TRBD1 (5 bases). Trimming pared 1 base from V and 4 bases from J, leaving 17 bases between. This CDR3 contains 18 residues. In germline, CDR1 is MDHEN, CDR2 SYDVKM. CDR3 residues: CASSLSQGAGTGANVLTF. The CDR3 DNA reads TGTGCCAGCAGTTTATCCCAAGGGGCAGGAACCGGGGCCAACGTCCTGACTTTC.

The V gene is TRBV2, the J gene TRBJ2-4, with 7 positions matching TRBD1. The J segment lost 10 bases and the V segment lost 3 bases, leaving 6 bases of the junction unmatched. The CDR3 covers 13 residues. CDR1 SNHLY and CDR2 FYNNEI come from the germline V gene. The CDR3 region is CASSENRGAIQYF. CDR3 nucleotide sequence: TGTGCCAGCAGTGAGAACAGGGGCGCTATTCAGTACTTC.

CDR3 amino acids: CASSLGPSGTEAFF. The CDR3 nucleotides are TGTGCCAGCAGCTTAGGACCCTCCGGGACTGAAGCTTTCTTT. This rearrangement joins TRBV7-9 to TRBJ1-1; no reliable D call. CDR1 SEHNR and CDR2 FQNEAQ come from the germline V gene (reference sequence). The ends were cut back, 1 base at V and 5 bases at J, with 11 bases in the middle. The CDR3 runs 14 residues.

CDR3 nucleotides: TGTGCCAGCAGAACTCGGGGGGGAGACAATGAGCAGTTCTTC. Translating it yields CASRTRGGDNEQFF. The chain is built from TRBV6-5 and TRBJ2-1, with TRBD2 identical over 8 bases. CDR1 and CDR2 from the germline V gene are MNHEY and SVGAGI. CDR3 size: 14 residues. Trimming cost V 6 bases and J 5 bases; bases outside gene matches: 6.

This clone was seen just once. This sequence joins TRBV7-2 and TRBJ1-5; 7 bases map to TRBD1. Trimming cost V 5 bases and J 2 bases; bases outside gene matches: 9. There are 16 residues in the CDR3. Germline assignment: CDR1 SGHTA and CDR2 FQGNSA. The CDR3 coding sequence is TGTGCCAGCAGCCTCCAAACAGGGGTTGGCAATCAGCCCCAGCATTTT. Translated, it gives CASSLQTGVGNQPQHF. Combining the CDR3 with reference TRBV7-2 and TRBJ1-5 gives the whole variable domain GAGVSQSPSNKVTEKGKDVELRCDPISGHTALYWYRQSLGQGLEFLIYFQGNSAPDKSGLPSDRFSAERTGGSVSTLTIQRTQQEDSAVYLCASSLQTGVGNQPQHFGDGTRLSIL.

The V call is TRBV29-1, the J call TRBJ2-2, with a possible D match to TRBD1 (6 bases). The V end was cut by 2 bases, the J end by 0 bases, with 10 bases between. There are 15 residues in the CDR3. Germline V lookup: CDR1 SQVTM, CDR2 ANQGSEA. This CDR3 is CSVELGQTNTGELFF. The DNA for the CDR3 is TGCAGCGTTGAACTCGGACAGACGAACACCGGGGAGCTGTTTTTT.

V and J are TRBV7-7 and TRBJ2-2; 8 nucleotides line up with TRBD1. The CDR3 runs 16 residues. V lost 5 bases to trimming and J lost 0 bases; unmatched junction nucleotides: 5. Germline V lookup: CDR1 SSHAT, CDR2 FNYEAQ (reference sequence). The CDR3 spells CASSPGTGANTGELFF. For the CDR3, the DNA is TGTGCCAGCAGCCCCGGGACAGGCGCGAACACCGGGGAGCTGTTTTTT.

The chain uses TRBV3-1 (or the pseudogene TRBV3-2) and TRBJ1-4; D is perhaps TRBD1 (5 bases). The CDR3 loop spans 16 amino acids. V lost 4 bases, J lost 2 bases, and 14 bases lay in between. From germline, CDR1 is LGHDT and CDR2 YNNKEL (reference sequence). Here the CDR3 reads CASSPLSGGTNEKLFF. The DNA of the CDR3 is TGTGCCAGCAGCCCTCTAAGCGGGGGGACTAATGAAAAACTGTTTTTT.